The text below deals with one T cell receptor beta chain. Other nucleotide sequences in the sample specify the same CDR3. The V and J ends lost 1 base and 3 bases respectively, with 10 bases between them. CDR1 is LNHDA, CDR2 SQIVND, per germline (reference sequence). The CDR3 is 14 amino acids. These data are taken from a study of Ad26.COV2.S vaccination and SARS-CoV-2 variants. Noted treatment: some 19 received Ad26.COV2.S at low or high dose, single or two shots; about five received placebo; per-sample allocation not given. The investigators took samples on day 63 after the first vaccine or placebo injection. Within Boston, the person who donated was an adult of 18-55 years. Profiled with immunoSEQ multiplex PCR; TCRdb holds only in-frame clones, not every one. This sample yields about 350,000 clones, of which 70% to 90% are seen a single time; about 3.5% belongs to the top ten.

This clonotype originated in a person aged 18-60 years who received the Ad26.COV2.S COVID-19 vaccine or a placebo. The rearrangement links TRBV19 to TRBJ2-7; D is perhaps TRBD1 (7 bases). Sample: peripheral blood, taken in a trial of Ad26.COV2.S vaccine versus placebo. The CDR3 loop reads CASSIGQGGYEQYF. The CDR3 coding sequence is TGTGCCAGTAGTATAGGGCAGGGGGGCTACGAGCAGTACTTC.